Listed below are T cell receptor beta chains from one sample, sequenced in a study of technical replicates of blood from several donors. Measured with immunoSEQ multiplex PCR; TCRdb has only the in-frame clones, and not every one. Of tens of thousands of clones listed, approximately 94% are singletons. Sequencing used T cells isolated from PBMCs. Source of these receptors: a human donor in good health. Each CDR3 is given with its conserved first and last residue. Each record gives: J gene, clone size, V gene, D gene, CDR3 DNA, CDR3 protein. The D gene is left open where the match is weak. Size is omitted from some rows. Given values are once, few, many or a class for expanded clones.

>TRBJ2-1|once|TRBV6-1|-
TGTGCCAGCAGGGTTTTCGCGGCCCGATTAAATGAGCAGTTCTTC
CASRVFAARLNEQFF
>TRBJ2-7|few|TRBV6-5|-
TGTGCCAGCAGTTACGGCGGGAACTACGAGCAGTACTTC
CASSYGGNYEQYF
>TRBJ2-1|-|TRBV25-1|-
TGTGCCAGCTCGTCCCTATCGGTTTACAATGAGCAGTTCTTC
CASSSLSVYNEQFF
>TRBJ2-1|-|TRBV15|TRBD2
TGTGCCACCAGCACAGGAAATAGCGGGAGAACCGATGAGCAGTTCTTC
CATSTGNSGRTDEQFF
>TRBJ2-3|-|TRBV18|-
TGTGCCAGCTCACCAATATCGCAGGGCACAGATACGCAGTATTTT
CASSPISQGTDTQYF
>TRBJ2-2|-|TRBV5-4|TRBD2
TGTGCCAGCAGCTTCCGCGGGAGGACCGGGGAGCTGTTTTTT
CASSFRGRTGELFF
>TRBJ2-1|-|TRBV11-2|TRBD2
TGTGCCAGCAGTACCAGGAAAGCGGGAGTCTACAATGAGCAGTTCTTC
CASSTRKAGVYNEQFF
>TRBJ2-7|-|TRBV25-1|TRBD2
TGTGCCACCACTAGCGGGAGTGCGGAGCAGTACTTC
CATTSGSAEQYF
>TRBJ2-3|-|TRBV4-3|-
TGCGCCAGCAGCCAAGTCACTGGGGGGGATACGCAGTATTTT
CASSQVTGGDTQYF
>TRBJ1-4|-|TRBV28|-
TGTGCCAGCAGTTTAACGGGGTCAACTAATGAAAAACTGTTTTTT
CASSLTGSTNEKLFF
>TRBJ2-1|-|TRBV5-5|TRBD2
TGTGCCAGCAGCTCGTGGACTAGCGGGAGCGATGAGCAGTTCTTC
CASSSWTSGSDEQFF
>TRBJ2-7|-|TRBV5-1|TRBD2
TGCGCCAGCAGCTTAGGCCTAGCGGATGAGCAGTACTTC
CASSLGLADEQYF
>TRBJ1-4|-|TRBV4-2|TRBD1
TGTGCCAGCAGCGAAACCGGGACAGGGAATGAAAAACTGTTTTTT
CASSETGTGNEKLFF
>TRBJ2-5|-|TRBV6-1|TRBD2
TGTGCCAGCAGTGAATCTGGATATCCGTTGGTAGCGGGTAGGGAGACCCAGTACTTC
CASSESGYPLVAGRETQYF
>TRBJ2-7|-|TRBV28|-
TGTGCCAGCAGTTTAATAAGTACTAGCAGCGAGCAGTACTTC
CASSLISTSSEQYF
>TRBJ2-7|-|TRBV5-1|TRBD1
TGCGCCAGCAGCCTCCCGGGCACCGGGACAGGTTTTTACGAGCAGTACTTC
CASSLPGTGTGFYEQYF
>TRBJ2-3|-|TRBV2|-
TGTGCCAGCAGTGAGGTTACGGGAATGGATACGCAGTATTTT
CASSEVTGMDTQYF
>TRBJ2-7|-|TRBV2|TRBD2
TGTGCCAGCAGTGATCCTATGGGACTAGCGGGCCATGCCTACGAGCAGTACTTC
CASSDPMGLAGHAYEQYF
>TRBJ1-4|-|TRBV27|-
TGTGCCAGCAATAGATACGGACAAAATGAAAAACTGTTTTTT
CASNRYGQNEKLFF
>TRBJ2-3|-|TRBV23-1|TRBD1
TGCGCCAGCAGGACAGGGTCCCCAGATACGCAGTATTTT
CASRTGSPDTQYF
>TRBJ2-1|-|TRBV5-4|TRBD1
TGTGCCAGCAGCGGCGGACAGGGGGCTAGCTCCTACAATGAGCAGTTCTTC
CASSGGQGASSYNEQFF
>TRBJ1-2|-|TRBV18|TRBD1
TGTGCCAGCTCACCGGAGAGTCACAGGGGAAGCTACACCTTC
CASSPESHRGSYTF
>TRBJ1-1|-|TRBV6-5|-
TGTGCCAGCAGTTACGGGGACTTTTTTGAAGCTTTCTTT
CASSYGDFFEAFF
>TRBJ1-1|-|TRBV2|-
TGTGCGACTAACCCGGGGAACACTGAAGCTTTCTTT
CATNPGNTEAFF
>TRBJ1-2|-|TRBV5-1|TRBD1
TGCGCCAGCAGGACAGGGGGCCATGGCTACACCTTC
CASRTGGHGYTF
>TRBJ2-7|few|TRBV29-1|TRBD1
TGCAGCGCCGGGACAGGGAACTACGAGCAGTACTTC
CSAGTGNYEQYF
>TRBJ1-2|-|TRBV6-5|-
TGTGCCAGCAGTTACTCTTCAGGTACCCCCTATGGCTACACCTTC
CASSYSSGTPYGYTF
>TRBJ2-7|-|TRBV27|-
TGTGCCAGCAGTCCACTAGGCGGGTACGAGCAGTACTTC
CASSPLGGYEQYF
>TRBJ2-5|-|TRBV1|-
TGCACCAGCAGCCAAGATTATCGCGGGGGAGAGACCCAGTACTTC
CTSSQDYRGGETQYF
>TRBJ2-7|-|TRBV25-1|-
TGTGCCAGCAGTGTAAAATGGGACAAGGGGCCGTACGAGCAGTACTTC
CASSVKWDKGPYEQYF
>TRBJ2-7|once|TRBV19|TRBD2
TGTGCCAGTAGTATTGTGTGGGAGGGCCTGGTCGAGCAGTACTTC
CASSIVWEGLVEQYF
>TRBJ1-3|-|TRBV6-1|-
TGTGCCAGCAGTGAGGGCTACTCTGGAAACACCATATATTTT
CASSEGYSGNTIYF
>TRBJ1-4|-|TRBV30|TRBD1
TGTGCCGGTATACAGGGGCGAAATGAAAAACTGTTTTTT
CAGIQGRNEKLFF
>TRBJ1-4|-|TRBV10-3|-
TGTGCCATCAGCTCCACGCAGGCAACTAATGAAAAACTGTTTTTT
CAISSTQATNEKLFF
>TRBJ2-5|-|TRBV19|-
TGTGCCAGTAGTATCAGGATCGGGGAGGCAGGGACCCAGTACTTC
CASSIRIGEAGTQYF
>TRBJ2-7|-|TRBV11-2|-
TGTGCCAGCAGCTTCCAGTACGAGCAGTACTTC
CASSFQYEQYF
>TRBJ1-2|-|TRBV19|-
TGTGCCAGTCGGGAGTTAGGCTATGGCTACACCTTC
CASRELGYGYTF
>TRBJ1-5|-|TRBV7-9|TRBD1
TGTGCCAGCAGCGCCGGGACAGGGTCACAGCCCCAGCATTTT
CASSAGTGSQPQHF
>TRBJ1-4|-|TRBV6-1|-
TGTGCCAGCAGTGGGACAGTGAATGAAAAACTGTTTTTT
CASSGTVNEKLFF
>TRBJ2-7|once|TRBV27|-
TGTGCCAGCAGGGAGACAGCTTACGAGCAGTACTTC
CASRETAYEQYF
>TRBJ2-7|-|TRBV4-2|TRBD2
TGTGCCAGCAGCCAAGAGATCCATGGCGGGGGCTACGAGCAGTACTTC
CASSQEIHGGGYEQYF
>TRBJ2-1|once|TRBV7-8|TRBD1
TGTGCCAGCAGCCAGGACAGGGGCTCCTACAATGAGCAGTTCTTC
CASSQDRGSYNEQFF
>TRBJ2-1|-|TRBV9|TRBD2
TGTGCCAGCAGCAAAACTAGCGGGAGGGACAATGAGCAGTTCTTC
CASSKTSGRDNEQFF
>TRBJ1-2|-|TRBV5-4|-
TGTGCCAGCAGCTTGGGGGGCGGCTATGGCTACACCTTC
CASSLGGGYGYTF
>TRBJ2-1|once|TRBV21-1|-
TGTGCCAGCAGCACGACTAGCGGGAGTAGTCCCATCTCCTACAATGAGCAGTTCTTC
CASSTTSGSSPISYNEQFF
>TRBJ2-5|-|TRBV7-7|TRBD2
TGTGCTAGCAGTTTAGCGGGAGGCTTAGGGGAGACCCAGTACTTC
CASSLAGGLGETQYF
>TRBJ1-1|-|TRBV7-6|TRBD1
TGTGCCAGCAGCTTAGAAACAGGGGGCTGGGACACTGAAGCTTTCTTT
CASSLETGGWDTEAFF
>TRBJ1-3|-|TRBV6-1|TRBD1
TGTGCCATTCGGGACAGGGCCAAATCCGGAAACACCATATATTTT
CAIRDRAKSGNTIYF
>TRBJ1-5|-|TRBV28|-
TGTGCCAGCATTAACACCGGAATAGCACGGAATCAGCCCCAGCATTTT
CASINTGIARNQPQHF
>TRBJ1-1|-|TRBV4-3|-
TGCGCCAGCAGCCCGGACACCAACACTGAAGCTTTCTTT
CASSPDTNTEAFF
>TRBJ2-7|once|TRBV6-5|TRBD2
TGTGCCAGCAGTTACGGGACTAGCGGGAGTACTGAGCAGTACTTC
CASSYGTSGSTEQYF
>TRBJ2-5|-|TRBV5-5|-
TGTGCCAGCAGCTGGAGTGAAGAGACCCAGTACTTC
CASSWSEETQYF
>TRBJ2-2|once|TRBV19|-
TGTGCCAGTAGTATTCCCCCGACTCCTGGGGAGCTGTTTTTT
CASSIPPTPGELFF
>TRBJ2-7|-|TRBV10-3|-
TGTGCCATCAGTGGGGCGGGGACGACCTACGAGCAGTACTTC
CAISGAGTTYEQYF
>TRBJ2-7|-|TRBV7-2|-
TGTGCCAGCAGCTTTGACTCCCCCATGCCCTACGAGCAGTACTTC
CASSFDSPMPYEQYF
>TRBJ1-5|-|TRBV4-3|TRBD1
TGCGCCAGCAGCGGGACAGCCTACAATCAGCCCCAGCATTTT
CASSGTAYNQPQHF
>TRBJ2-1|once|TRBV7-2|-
TGTGCCAGCAGCTTAGCCCTGGGGGGCAATGAGCAGTTCTTC
CASSLALGGNEQFF
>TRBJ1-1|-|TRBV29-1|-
TGCAGCGTTGTTCGTCAGTTGAACACTGAAGCTTTCTTT
CSVVRQLNTEAFF
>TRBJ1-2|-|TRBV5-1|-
TGCGCCAGCAGCTTGGCGACGGAGTATGGCTACACCTTC
CASSLATEYGYTF
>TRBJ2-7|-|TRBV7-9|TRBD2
TGTGCCAGCAGCTTAGGGGGACTAGCGGGAGTGTCTGGGTACGAGCAGTACTTC
CASSLGGLAGVSGYEQYF